This TCR beta chain was obtained from a study of control samples from healthy donors and cancer patients. The V gene lost 1 base and the J gene lost 8 bases, with 9 bases spanning the gap. Germline V CDR1 and CDR2: SGHTA, FQGNSA. The length of the CDR3 is 13 residues. Generated by immunoSEQ multiplex PCR, the TCRdb table keeps only in-frame clones and is missing some. Here the sample spans 150,000 to 200,000 clones, around 92% being singletons. The chain employs TRBV7-2 and TRBJ2-4; perhaps TRBD1 as D (6 bases). This TCR was sampled from a woman in her thirties or forties in good health. The material sequenced was blood. The CDR3 loop reads CASSLVDRHIQYF. In DNA, the CDR3 is TGTGCCAGCAGCTTAGTCGACAGGCACATTCAGTACTTC. Combining the CDR3 with reference TRBV7-2 and TRBJ2-4 gives the whole variable domain GAGVSQSPSNKVTEKGKDVELRCDPISGHTALYWYRQSLGQGLEFLIYFQGNSAPDKSGLPSDRFSAERTGGSVSTLTIQRTQQEDSAVYLCASSLVDRHIQYFGAGTRLSVL.